These 2 T cell receptor beta chains were sequenced from one sample in a study of T cells in Graves' hyperthyroidism and ophthalmopathy. Researchers took RNA transcripts and amplified the TCR beta CDR3 regions from them. TCR CDR3 regions were first amplified by RT-PCR with HTBI primers. MiXCR was run by TCRdb on the multiplex PCR reads, yielding one entry per CDR3 protein. Here the sample spans about 740,000 distinct CDR3 sequences, around 15% being singletons. Source material: blood. Receptors originate from a woman under 30 with Graves' hyperthyroidism.

This clonotype has a single count. V is TRBV3-1 and J is TRBJ1-2; 9 positions agree with TRBD1. Germline V gene sequence: CDR1 LGHDT, CDR2 YNNKEL (reference sequence). The CDR3 loop spans 14 amino acids. V lost 2 bases and J lost 6; bases outside the gene matches: 4. CDR3 region: CASSQMGQGNGYTF. CDR3 coding DNA: TGTGCCAGCAGCCAAATGGGACAGGGCAATGGCTACACCTTC. Full variable domain (outside the CDR3, taken from reference TRBV3-1 and TRBJ1-2): DTAVSQTPKYLVTQMGNDKSIKCEQNLGHDTMYWYKQDSKKFLKIMFSYNNKELIINETVPNRFSPKSPDKAHLNLHINSLELGDSAVYFCASSQMGQGNGYTFGSGTRLTVV.

Comments on this clonotype: A read error may explain this, as a much larger clone is one base away. The CDR3 carries no conserved terminal phenylalanine or tryptophan, so it likely arises from a read error. This chain connects TRBV18 to TRBJ1-2; D not certain. The CDR3 is 14 amino acids. Germline V CDR1 and CDR2: KGHSH, LQKENI. V was trimmed by 3 bases and J by 4 bases, leaving 12 bases between them. CDR3 protein: CASSPPGWTYGYTL. Here the CDR3 DNA reads TGTGCCAGCTCACCCCCTGGGTGGACCTATGGCTACACCTTA.